The 2 T cell receptor beta chains listed next were all sequenced from one sample in a study of blood T cells in healthy people across ages. It was with a sample-barcoded 5' primer and a J-beta primer mix that a second PCR of roughly 7 to 12 cycles was run. MiXCR, applied by TCRdb to the 5' RACE reads, yields one record per CDR3 protein. The repertoire has around 990,000 distinct CDR3 sequences, 25% of them found once; the top ten carry around 0.75%. The data also belong to a second study, concerning T cells of mothers and their children.

What was sequenced was blood. These receptors were taken from a girl aged 2-10 years in good health.

This clonotype turned up a few times. The chain has TRBV7-8 and TRBJ2-1; the D is unclear. The J call may be faulty, since TRBJ2-5 better matches the DNA end. Germline CDR1 SGHVS, CDR2 FQNEAQ. The CDR3 spans 19 residues. DNA of the CDR3: TGTGCCAGCAGCTTTATTCCCGGCTTTAGAGATACCTTCGAAGAGACCCAGTACTTC. The encoded protein is CASSFIPGFRDTFEETQYF.

There are a few counts of this clonotype. This sequence joins TRBV20-1 and TRBJ2-1; 12 bases line up with TRBD2. The germline gives CDR1 DFQATT, CDR2 SNEGSKA (reference sequence). V shed 7 bases, J shed 9 bases, and the junction held 13 bases outside the gene matches. The CDR3 extends over 15 amino acids. CDR3 region: CSVARRLAGVSEQFF. CDR3 nucleotides: TGCAGTGTCGCGAGAAGACTAGCGGGAGTGTCTGAGCAGTTCTTC.